This T cell receptor beta chain was observed in a study of low-dose radiotherapy and immunotherapy resistance in tumors. Looking at the study overall: Individuals in Cohort 2 had 1 Gy per fraction every two weeks, adding up to 13 Gy over 26 weeks. Both drugs were delivered intravenously to patients (nivolumab 240 mg every two weeks and ipilimumab 1 mg/kg every six weeks). Intravenous cyclophosphamide 200 mg/m2 was given every two weeks, one day before radiation and immunotherapy.

The donors, trial participants, received nivolumab, ipilimumab, aspirin, low-dose cyclophosphamide and low-dose radiotherapy. This clonotype was observed a handful of times. CDR1 and CDR2 from the germline V gene are MNHNS and SASEGT. V lost 4 bases, J lost 0 bases, and 19 bases lay in between. This CDR3 has 18 residues. TRAV- and TRBV-specific primers were used for first-strand cDNA, which covered alpha and beta chains. It was with a constant-region primer and a V-primer adapter that TCRs were amplified over about 20 PCR cycles. One entry per CDR3 protein results from TCRdb running MiXCR on the reads. The top ten clones hold roughly an eighth of a sample with around 18,000 distinct CDR3 sequences, around 74% of them seen once.

The receptor was isolated from a human donor with advanced metastatic prostate, ovarian, gallbladder or colorectal cancer (not recorded which). This table probably holds off-target reads from a library built for another chain. V is TRBV6-1 and J is TRBJ1-3; D is possibly TRBD1 (6 bases). The CDR3 loop is CASSALTAWGASGNTIYF. The CDR3 nucleotides read TGTGCCAGCAGTGCCTTGACAGCCTGGGGGGCCTCTGGAAACACCATATATTTT.